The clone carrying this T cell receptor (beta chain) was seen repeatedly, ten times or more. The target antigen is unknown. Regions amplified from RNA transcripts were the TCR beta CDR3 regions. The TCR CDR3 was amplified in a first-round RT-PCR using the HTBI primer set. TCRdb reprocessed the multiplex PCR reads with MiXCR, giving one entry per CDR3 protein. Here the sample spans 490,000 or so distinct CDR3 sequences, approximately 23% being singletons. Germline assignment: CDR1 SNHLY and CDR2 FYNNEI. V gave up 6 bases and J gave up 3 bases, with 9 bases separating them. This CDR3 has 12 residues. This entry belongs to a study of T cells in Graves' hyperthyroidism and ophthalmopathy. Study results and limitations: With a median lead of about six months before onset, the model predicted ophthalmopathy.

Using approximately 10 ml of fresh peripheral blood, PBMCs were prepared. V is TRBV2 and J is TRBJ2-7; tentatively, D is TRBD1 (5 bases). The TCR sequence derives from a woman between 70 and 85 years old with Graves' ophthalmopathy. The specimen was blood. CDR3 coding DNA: TGTGCCAGCAGGGCAGACAGCTACGAGCAGTACTTC. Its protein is CASRADSYEQYF. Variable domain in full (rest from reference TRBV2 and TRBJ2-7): EPEVTQTPSHQVTQMGQEVILRCVPISNHLYFYWYRQILGQKVEFLVSFYNNEISEKSEIFDDQFSVERPDGSNFTLKIRSTKLEDSAMYFCASRADSYEQYFGPGTRLTVT.